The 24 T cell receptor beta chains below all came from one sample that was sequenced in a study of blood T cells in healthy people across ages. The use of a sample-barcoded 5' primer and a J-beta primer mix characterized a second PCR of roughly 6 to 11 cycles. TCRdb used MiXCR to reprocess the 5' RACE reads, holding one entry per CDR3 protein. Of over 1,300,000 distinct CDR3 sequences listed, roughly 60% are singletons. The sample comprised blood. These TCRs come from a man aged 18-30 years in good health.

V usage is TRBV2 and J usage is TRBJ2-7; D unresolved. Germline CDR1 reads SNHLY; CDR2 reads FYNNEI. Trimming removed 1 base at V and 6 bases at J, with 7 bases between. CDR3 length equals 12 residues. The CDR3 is CASSEVYFEQYF. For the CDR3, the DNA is TGTGCCAGCAGTGAAGTGTACTTCGAGCAGTACTTC.

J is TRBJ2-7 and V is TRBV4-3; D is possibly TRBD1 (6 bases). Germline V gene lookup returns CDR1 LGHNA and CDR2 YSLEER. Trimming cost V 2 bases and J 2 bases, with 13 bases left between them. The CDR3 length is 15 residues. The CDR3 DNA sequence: TGCGCCAGCAGCCAATACCGACAGGCCGCCTACGAGCAGTACTTC. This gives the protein CASSQYRQAAYEQYF.

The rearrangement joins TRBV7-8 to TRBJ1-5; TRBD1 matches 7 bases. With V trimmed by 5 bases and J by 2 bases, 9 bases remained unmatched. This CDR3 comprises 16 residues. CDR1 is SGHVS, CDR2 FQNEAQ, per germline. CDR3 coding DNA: TGTGCCAGCAGCCCCGTAATAGGGACAGGCAATCAGCCCCAGCATTTT. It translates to CASSPVIGTGNQPQHF.

The CDR3 sequence is CASSYGSSRDEQFF. As DNA, the CDR3 is TGTGCCAGCAGTTATGGCTCTAGCAGAGATGAGCAGTTCTTC. V is TRBV6-2 or TRBV6-3 and J is TRBJ2-1; D might be TRBD2 (5 bases). CDR1 and CDR2 (germline): MNHEY, SVGEGT. V was cut by 3 bases and J by 8 bases, with 14 bases left in between. This CDR3 spans 14 amino acids.

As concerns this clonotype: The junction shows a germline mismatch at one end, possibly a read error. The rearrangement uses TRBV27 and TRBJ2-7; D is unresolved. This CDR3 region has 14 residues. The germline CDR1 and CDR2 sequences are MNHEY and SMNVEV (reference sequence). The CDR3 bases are TGCGCCAGCAGTTTGGGTAACCTGGCGGTGGAGCAGTACTTC. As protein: CASSLGNLAVEQYF.

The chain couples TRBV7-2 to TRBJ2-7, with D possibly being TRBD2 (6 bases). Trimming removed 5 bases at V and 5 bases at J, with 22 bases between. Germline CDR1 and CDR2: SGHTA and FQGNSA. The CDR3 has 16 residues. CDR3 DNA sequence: TGTGCCAGCAGCCCCCAGACTAGAGGGAGAGGACACGAGCAGTACTTC. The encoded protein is CASSPQTRGRGHEQYF.

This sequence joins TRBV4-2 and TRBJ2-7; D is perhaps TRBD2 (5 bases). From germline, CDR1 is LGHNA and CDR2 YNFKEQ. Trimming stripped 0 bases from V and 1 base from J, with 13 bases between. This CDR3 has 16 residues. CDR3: CASSQDPGGLSYEQYF. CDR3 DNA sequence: TGTGCCAGCAGCCAAGATCCGGGCGGGCTGTCCTACGAGCAGTACTTC.

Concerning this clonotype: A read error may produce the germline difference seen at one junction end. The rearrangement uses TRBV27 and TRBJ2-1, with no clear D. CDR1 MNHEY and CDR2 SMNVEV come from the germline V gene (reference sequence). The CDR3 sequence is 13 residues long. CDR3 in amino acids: CASSLSVYYEQFF. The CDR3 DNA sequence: TGTGCCAGCAGTTTATCCGTCTACTATGAGCAGTTCTTC.

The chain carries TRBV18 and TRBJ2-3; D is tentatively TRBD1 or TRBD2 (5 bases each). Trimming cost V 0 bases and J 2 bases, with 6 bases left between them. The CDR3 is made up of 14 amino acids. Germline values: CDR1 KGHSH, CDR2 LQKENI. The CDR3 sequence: CASSPPGTTDTQYF. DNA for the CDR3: TGTGCCAGCTCACCACCTGGGACCACAGATACGCAGTATTTT.

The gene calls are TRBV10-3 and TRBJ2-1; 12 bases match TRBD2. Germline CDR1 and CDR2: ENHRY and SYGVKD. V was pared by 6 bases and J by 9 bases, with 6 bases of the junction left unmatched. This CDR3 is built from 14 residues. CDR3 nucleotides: TGTGCCATCAGCCTAGCGGGAGGGCCCGGTGAGCAGTTCTTC. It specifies CAISLAGGPGEQFF.

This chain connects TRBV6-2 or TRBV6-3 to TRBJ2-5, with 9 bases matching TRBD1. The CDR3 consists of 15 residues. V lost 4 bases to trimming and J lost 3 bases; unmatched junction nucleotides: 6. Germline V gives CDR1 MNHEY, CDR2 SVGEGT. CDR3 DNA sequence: TGTGCCAGCAGTTGGACAGGGGCCGATAAAGAGACCCAGTACTTC. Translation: CASSWTGADKETQYF.

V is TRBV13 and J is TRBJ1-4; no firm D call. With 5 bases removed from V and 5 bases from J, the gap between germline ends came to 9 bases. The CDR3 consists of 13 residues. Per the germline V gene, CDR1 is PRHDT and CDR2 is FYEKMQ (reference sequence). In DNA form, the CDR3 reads TGTGCCAGCAGCCCGGGTCTCAATGAAAAACTGTTTTTT. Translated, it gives CASSPGLNEKLFF. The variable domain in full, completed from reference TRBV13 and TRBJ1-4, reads AAGVIQSPRHLIKEKRETATLKCYPIPRHDTVYWYQQGPGQDPQFLISFYEKMQSDKGSIPDRFSAQQFSDYHSELNMSSLELGDSALYFCASSPGLNEKLFFGSGTQLSVL.

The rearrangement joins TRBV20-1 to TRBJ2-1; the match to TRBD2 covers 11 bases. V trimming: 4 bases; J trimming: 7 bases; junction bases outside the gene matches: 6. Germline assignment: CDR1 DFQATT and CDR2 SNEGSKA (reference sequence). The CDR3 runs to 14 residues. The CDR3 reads CSAKASGGTNEQFF. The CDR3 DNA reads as TGCAGTGCTAAAGCTAGCGGGGGGACAAATGAGCAGTTCTTC.

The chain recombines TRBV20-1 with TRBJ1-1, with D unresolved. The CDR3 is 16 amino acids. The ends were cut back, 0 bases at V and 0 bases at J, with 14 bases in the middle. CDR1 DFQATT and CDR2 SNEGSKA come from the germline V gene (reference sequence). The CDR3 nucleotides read TGCAGTGCTAGAGATGCGGGTAGAGGGATGAACACTGAAGCTTTCTTT. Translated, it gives CSARDAGRGMNTEAFF.

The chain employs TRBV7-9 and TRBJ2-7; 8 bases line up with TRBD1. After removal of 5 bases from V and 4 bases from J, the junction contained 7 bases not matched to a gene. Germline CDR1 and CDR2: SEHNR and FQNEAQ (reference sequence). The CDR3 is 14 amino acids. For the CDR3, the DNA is TGTGCCAGCAGCCAGACAGGGGTTGGGTACGAGCAGTACTTC. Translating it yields CASSQTGVGYEQYF. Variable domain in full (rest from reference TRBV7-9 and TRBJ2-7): DTGVSQNPRHKITKRGQNVTFRCDPISEHNRLYWYRQTLGQGPEFLTYFQNEAQLEKSRLLSDRFSAERPKGSFSTLEIQRTEQGDSAMYLCASSQTGVGYEQYFGPGTRLTVT.

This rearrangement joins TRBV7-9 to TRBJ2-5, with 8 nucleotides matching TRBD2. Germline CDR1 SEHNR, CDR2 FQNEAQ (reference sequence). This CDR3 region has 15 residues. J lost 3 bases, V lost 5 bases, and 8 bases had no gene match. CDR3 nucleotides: TGTGCCAGCAGCCCCGGGACTAGTAACGAAGAGACCCAGTACTTC. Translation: CASSPGTSNEETQYF.

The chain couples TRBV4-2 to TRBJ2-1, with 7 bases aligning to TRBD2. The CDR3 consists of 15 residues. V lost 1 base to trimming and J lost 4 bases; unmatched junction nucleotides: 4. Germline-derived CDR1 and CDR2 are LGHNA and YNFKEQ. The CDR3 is CASSQAGGVYNEQFF. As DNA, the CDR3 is TGTGCCAGCAGCCAAGCTGGGGGGGTGTACAATGAGCAGTTCTTC.

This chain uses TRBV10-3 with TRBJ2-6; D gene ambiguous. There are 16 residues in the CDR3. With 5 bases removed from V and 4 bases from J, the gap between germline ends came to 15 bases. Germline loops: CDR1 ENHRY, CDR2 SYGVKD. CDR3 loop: CAISLTHSLGANVLTF. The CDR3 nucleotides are TGTGCCATCAGTTTGACACACAGTCTGGGGGCCAACGTCCTGACTTTC.

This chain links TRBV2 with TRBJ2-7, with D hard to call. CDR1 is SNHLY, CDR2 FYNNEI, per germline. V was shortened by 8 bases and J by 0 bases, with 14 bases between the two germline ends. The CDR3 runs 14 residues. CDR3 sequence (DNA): TGTGCCAGCTGGTCTGGGGTGGACTCCTACGAGCAGTACTTC. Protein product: CASWSGVDSYEQYF.

CDR3 protein: CAERGSGANVLTF. The CDR3 region has the DNA TGTGCCGAGAGGGGTTCCGGGGCCAACGTCCTGACTTTC. The chain couples TRBV6-1 to TRBJ2-6; TRBD1 or TRBD2 may be the D gene (5 bases each). This CDR3 has 13 residues. Germline CDR1 MNHNS, CDR2 SASEGT. The V and J ends lost 11 bases and 4 bases respectively, with 12 bases between them.

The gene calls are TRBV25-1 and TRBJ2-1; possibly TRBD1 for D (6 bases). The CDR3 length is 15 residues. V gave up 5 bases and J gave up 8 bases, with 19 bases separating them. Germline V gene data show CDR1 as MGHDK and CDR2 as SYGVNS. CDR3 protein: CASSTEQGSGHEQFF. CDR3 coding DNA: TGTGCCAGCAGTACTGAACAGGGCAGTGGCCATGAGCAGTTCTTC.

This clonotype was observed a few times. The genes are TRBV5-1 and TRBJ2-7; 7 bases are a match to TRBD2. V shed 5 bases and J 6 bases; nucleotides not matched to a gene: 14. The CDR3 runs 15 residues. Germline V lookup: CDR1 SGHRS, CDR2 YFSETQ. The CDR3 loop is CASSLTPAGPSEQYF. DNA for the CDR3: TGCGCCAGCAGTCTGACGCCAGCGGGACCCTCCGAGCAGTACTTC.

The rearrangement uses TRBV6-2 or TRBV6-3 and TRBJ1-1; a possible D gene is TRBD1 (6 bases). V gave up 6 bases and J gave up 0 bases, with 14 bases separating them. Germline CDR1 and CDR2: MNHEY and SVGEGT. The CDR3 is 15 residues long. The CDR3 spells CASSPTRQVNTEAFF. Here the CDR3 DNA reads TGTGCCAGCAGCCCCACCCGACAGGTGAACACTGAAGCTTTCTTT.

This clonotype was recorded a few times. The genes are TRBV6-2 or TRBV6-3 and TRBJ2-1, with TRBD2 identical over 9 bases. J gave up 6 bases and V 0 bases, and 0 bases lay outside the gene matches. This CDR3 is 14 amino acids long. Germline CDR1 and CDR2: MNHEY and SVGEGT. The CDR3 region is CASSYSTSGNEQFF. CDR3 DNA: TGTGCCAGCAGTTACTCGACTAGCGGCAATGAGCAGTTCTTC.